This paragraph reports one T cell receptor beta chain. The data derive from a study of Ad26.COV2.S vaccination and SARS-CoV-2 variants. Germline V CDR1 and CDR2: MNHNS, SASEGT. This CDR3 comprises 13 residues. Trimming removed 2 bases at V and 8 bases at J, with 7 bases between. The treatment here: around 19 received Ad26.COV2.S at low or high dose, single or two shots; about 5 received placebo; per-sample allocation not given. The samples date from day 63 after the first vaccine or placebo injection. This table comes from immunoSEQ multiplex PCR, and its TCRdb copy is limited to in-frame clones, with some not included. The sample includes roughly 320,000 clones, around 86% of them seen just once.

Material: peripheral blood, obtained in a trial of Ad26.COV2.S vaccine versus placebo. The sequence was obtained from a person between 18 and 65 years old who received the Ad26.COV2.S COVID-19 vaccine or a placebo. The chain combines TRBV6-1 with TRBJ1-6; D is unresolved. The CDR3, as DNA: TGTGCCAGCAGTGAACAGTTGGATTCACCCCTCCACTTT. Its translation is CASSEQLDSPLHF.